The following is a T cell receptor (beta chain) sequence with its context. Antigen: not known. Germline V CDR1 and CDR2: LNHDA, SQIVND (reference sequence). The CDR3 is made up of 15 amino acids. V was trimmed by 5 bases and J by 4 bases, leaving 17 bases between them. Deep-level assay runs were performed. Only in-frame clones appear in the TCRdb table, and some are missing; sequencing was by immunoSEQ multiplex PCR. The table has some 1 million clones, about three quarters seen once. This entry is derived from a study of shared clonotypes between healthy human individuals. The study's findings and limits: Estimated clonotype richness was generally higher in naive than memory subsets.

The chain has TRBV19 and TRBJ1-1; D is unresolved. Sequenced: memory CD4+ T cells sorted from blood. The subset is: CD45RA-negative fraction. This clonotype was obtained from a man younger than 35 in good health. CDR3 protein: CASSGSGVKVTEAFF. DNA for the CDR3: TGTGCCAGTAGTGGCTCCGGGGTGAAAGTCACTGAAGCTTTCTTT.